A single sample is the source of the 5 T cell receptor beta chains below, sequenced in a study of identical twins. TCRdb recomputed calls from the 5' RACE reads with MiXCR, one row per CDR3 protein. The table includes 400,000 to 550,000 distinct CDR3 sequences, 24% detected once. In addition, the sample was reused for a study of T cells expressing NK-cell markers.

The sample was CD4+ T cells sorted from blood. The source is a woman aged 18-29 years in good health.

J is TRBJ2-3 and V is TRBV11-2, with D perhaps TRBD2 (6 bases). The germline CDR1 and CDR2 sequences are SGHAT and FQNNGV. Trimming shortened V by 0 bases and J by 8 bases, and 9 bases separated the two germline ends. The CDR3 consists of 13 residues. The CDR3 sequence is CASSLDLGGTQYF. CDR3 bases: TGTGCCAGCAGCTTAGATCTGGGGGGTACGCAGTATTTT.

The V gene is TRBV21-1, the J gene TRBJ2-7; TRBD1 reflects the table's D call only, with no check against the DNA. TRBV21-1 is annotated as a pseudogene. The CDR3 sequence is 17 residues long. CDR3 nucleotides: TGTGCCAGCAGCGCCCCCGGCCGACGGGGGACTTCCTACGAGCAGTACTTC. Encoded protein: CASSAPGRRGTSYEQYF.

The chain links TRBV20-1 to TRBJ2-1; D not certain. This CDR3 is 13 amino acids long. Germline-derived CDR1 and CDR2 are DFQATT and SNEGSKA (reference sequence). The ends were cut back, 5 bases at V and 0 bases at J, with 8 bases in the middle. CDR3 DNA: TGCAGTGCTGTTCTTAGCTCCTACAATGAGCAGTTCTTC. Protein sequence: CSAVLSSYNEQFF.

The chain joins TRBV15 to TRBJ2-5; 7 bases are shared with TRBD1. Germline-derived CDR1 and CDR2 are LNHNV and YYDKDF (reference sequence). The CDR3 covers 14 residues. Trimming at V came to 9 bases and at J to 5 bases, leaving 12 bases not matched to a gene. This CDR3 is CATSRGGASETQYF. The DNA of the CDR3 is TGTGCCACTTCTCGAGGGGGCGCTTCGGAGACCCAGTACTTC. The full variable domain, completed using reference TRBV15 and TRBJ2-5, is DAMVIQNPRYQVTQFGKPVTLSCSQTLNHNVMYWYQQKSSQAPKLLFHYYDKDFNNEADTPDNFQSRRPNTSFCFLDIRSPGLGDTAMYLCATSRGGASETQYFGPGTRLLVL.

This clonotype was counted between two and nine times. The V call is TRBV24-1, the J call TRBJ1-1; 8 bases agree with TRBD1. This CDR3 comprises 14 residues. Germline-derived CDR1 and CDR2 are KGHDR and SFDVKD. V shed 6 bases and J 5 bases; nucleotides not matched to a gene: 7. The CDR3: CATSRDRSRTEAFF. The CDR3 region has the DNA TGTGCCACCAGTCGGGACAGGTCGCGGACTGAAGCTTTCTTT.